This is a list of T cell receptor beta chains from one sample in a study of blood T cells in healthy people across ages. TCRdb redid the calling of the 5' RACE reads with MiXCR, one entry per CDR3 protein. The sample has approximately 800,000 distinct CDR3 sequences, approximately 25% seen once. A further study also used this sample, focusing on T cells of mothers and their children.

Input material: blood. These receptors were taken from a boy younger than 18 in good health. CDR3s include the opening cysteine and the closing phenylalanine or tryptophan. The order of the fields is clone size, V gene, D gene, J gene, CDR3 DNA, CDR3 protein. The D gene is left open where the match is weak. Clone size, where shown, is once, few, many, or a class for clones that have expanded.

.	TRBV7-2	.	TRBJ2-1	TGTGCCAGCAGCTTAGGAGCGGTACAGTTCTTC	CASSLGAVQFF
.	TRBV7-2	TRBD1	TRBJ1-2	TGTGCCAGCAGCTTAGAGGACAGGCGCTATGGCTACACCTTC	CASSLEDRRYGYTF
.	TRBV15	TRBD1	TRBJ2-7	TGTGCCACCAGCAGAGACGGGACAGCCTACGAGCAGTACTTC	CATSRDGTAYEQYF
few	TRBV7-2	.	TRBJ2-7	TGTGCCAGCAGCTCTAGTCCGGATTTCTCCTACGAGCAGTACTTC	CASSSSPDFSYEQYF
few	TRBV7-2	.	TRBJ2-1	TGTGCCAGCAGCCGAAGGGGGGTAAGCTCCTACAATGAGCAGTTCTTC	CASSRRGVSSYNEQFF
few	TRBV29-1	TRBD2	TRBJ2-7	TGCAGCGTTGAGGGGACTAGCGGGGCGGGTTACGAGCAGTACTTC	CSVEGTSGAGYEQYF
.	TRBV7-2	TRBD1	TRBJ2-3	TGTGCCAGCAGCGGCAACAGGGGAGATACGCAGTATTTT	CASSGNRGDTQYF
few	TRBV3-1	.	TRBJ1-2	TGTGCCAGCAGCCAGGGGGAGGCTAACTATGGCTACACCTTC	CASSQGEANYGYTF
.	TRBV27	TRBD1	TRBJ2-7	TGTGCCAGCAGTTTGGTTGAGGGACAGGGGGCGGAGGAGCAGTACTTC	CASSLVEGQGAEEQYF
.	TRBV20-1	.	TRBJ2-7	TGCAGTGCCCCCCCCCAGAGGGGGTGGGGCGAGCAGTACTTC	CSAPPQRGWGEQYF
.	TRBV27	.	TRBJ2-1	TGTGCCAGCAGTTTCCGAGGGACGGCTCTTAATCTTGAGCAGTTCTTC	CASSFRGTALNLEQFF
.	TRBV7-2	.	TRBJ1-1	TGTGCCAGCAGCTTCGGGTCGGGGAAGAACACTGAAGCTTTCTTT	CASSFGSGKNTEAFF
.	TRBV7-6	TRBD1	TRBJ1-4	TGTGCCAGCAGCAGGGACAGGGCGGATGAAAAACTGTTTTTT	CASSRDRADEKLFF
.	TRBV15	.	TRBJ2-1	TGTGCCACCAGCACAAAAAGGGCTCGACAGGATTATCGGAATGAGCAGTTCTTC	CATSTKRARQDYRNEQFF
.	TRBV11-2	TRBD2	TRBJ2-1	TGTGCCAGCAGCTTCGGACTAGCGGGGGGCGTGAGCTCCTACAATGAGCAGTTCTTC	CASSFGLAGGVSSYNEQFF
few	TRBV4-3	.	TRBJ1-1	TGCGCCAGCAGCCAAGATGTATTGGAGGAAGGAACTGAAGCTTTCTTT	CASSQDVLEEGTEAFF
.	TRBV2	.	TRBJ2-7	TGTGCCAGCTATCAGCGATTAGGCGAGCAGTACTTC	CASYQRLGEQYF
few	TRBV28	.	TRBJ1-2	TGTGCCAGCAGTTCATGGGCCGGCCACTATGGCTACACCTTC	CASSSWAGHYGYTF
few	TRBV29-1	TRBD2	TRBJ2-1	TGCAGCACCGGGGGCGGGGGGATCTCCTACAATGAGCAGTTCTTC	CSTGGGGISYNEQFF
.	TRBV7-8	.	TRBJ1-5	TGTGCCAGCAGCTTAGCTGGGACCTCGGTCCGACAGCCCCAGCATTTT	CASSLAGTSVRQPQHF